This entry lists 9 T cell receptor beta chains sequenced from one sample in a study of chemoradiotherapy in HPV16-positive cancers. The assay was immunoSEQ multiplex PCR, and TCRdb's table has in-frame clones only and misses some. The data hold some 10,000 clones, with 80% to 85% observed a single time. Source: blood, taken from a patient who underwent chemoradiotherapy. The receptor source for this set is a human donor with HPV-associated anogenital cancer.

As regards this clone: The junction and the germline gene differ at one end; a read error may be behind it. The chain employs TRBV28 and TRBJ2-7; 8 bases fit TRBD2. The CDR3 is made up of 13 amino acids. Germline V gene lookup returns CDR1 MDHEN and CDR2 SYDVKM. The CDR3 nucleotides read TGTGCCACCAGTAGCGGGGTATCTTTCGAGCAGTACTTC. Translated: CATSSGVSFEQYF.

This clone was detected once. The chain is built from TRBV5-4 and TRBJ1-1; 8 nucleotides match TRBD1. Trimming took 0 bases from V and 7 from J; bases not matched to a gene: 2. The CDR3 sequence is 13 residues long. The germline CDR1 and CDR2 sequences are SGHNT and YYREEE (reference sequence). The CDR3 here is CASSLGGTGEAFF. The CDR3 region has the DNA TGTGCCAGCAGCTTGGGCGGGACAGGTGAAGCTTTCTTT.

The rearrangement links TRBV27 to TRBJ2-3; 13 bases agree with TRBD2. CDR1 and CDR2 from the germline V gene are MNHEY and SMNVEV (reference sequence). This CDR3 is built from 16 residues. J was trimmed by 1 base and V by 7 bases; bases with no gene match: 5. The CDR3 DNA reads TGTGCCAGCACCCCGGGACTAGCGGGGCGCACAGATACGCAGTATTTT. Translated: CASTPGLAGRTDTQYF.

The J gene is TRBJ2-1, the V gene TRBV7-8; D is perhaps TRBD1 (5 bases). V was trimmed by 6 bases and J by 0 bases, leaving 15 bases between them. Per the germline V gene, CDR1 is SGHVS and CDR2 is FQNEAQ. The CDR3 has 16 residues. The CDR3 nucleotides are TGTGCCAGCAGATATGCAGACGACAGCTCCTACAATGAGCAGTTCTTC. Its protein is CASRYADDSSYNEQFF.

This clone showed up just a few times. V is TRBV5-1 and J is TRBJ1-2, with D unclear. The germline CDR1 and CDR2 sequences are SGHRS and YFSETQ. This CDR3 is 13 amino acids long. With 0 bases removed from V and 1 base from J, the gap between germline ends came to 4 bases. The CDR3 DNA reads TGCGCCAGCAGCTTGGCGGATAACTATGGCTACACCTTC. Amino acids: CASSLADNYGYTF.

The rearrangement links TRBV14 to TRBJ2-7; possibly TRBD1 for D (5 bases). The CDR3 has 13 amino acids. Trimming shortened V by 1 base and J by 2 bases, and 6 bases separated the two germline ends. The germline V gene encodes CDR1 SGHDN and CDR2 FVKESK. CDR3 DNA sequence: TGTGCCAGCAGCCAAGGACAGACCTACGAGCAGTACTTC. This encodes CASSQGQTYEQYF.

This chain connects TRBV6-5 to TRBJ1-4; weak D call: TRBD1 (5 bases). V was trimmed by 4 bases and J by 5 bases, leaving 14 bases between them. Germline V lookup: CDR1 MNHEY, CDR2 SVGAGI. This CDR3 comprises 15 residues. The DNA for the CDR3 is TGTGCCAGCAGTTTGAGCCCCCAGGGAAATGAAAAACTGTTTTTT. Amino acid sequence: CASSLSPQGNEKLFF.

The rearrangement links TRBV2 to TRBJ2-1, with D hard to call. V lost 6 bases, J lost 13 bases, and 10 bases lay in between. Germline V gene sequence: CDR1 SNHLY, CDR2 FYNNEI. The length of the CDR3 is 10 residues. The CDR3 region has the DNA TGTGCCAGCAGCGCATCTCTTCAGTTCTTC. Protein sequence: CASSASLQFF.

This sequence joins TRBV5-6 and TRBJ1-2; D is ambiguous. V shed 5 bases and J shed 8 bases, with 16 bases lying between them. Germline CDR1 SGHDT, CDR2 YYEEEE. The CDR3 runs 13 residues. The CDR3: CASRSVEAQGYTF. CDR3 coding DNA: TGTGCCAGCAGATCGGTCGAGGCTCAGGGCTACACCTTC.